This T cell receptor (beta chain) stems from a study of T cells in localized non-small cell lung cancer. Study-wide results and caveats: Adjacent lung was found to contain a median around 56 of the top 100 tumor clones.

In germline, CDR1 is MDHEN, CDR2 SYDVKM. The V gene end was trimmed by 6 bases and the J gene end by 1 base; junction bases not matched to a gene: 6. The CDR3 length is 15 residues. As to this clone: Its specificity is not known.

This table comes from immunoSEQ multiplex PCR, and its TCRdb copy is limited to in-frame clones, with some not included. The data hold several thousand clones, with about 20% observed a single time. The gene calls are TRBV28 and TRBJ1-5, with 7 bases identical to TRBD1. The TCR was taken from a man aged 18 to 55 with stage II lung adenocarcinoma. Sequenced here: lung tumor tissue, sampled before any cancer treatment. In DNA form, the CDR3 reads TGTGCCAGCAGAAAACAGGGGATGAGCAATCAGCCCCAGCATTTT. The encoded protein is CASRKQGMSNQPQHF.